The 10 T cell receptor beta chains in this list originate from one sample, sequenced in a study of T-cell reconstitution after alpha-beta-depleted transplantation in children. Molecular barcoding with unique molecular identifiers was used for the TCRbeta library. MiXCR, applied by TCRdb to the PCR reads, yields one record per CDR3 protein. The sample includes 440,000 or so distinct CDR3 sequences, 43% of them seen just once. Here the sequenced sample was PBMCs, taken before TCRalphabeta/CD19-depleted stem cell transplant. These receptor sequences come from a girl aged 2-10 years with aplastic anemia, due to receive a stem cell transplant.

The V gene is TRBV20-1, the J gene TRBJ2-7; the D call may be TRBD1 or TRBD2 (5 bases each). This CDR3 spans 12 amino acids. Germline CDR1 is DFQATT and CDR2 is SNEGSKA (reference sequence). Between the trimmed V and J ends, which lost 4 bases and 4 bases, there was a span of 11 bases. DNA of the CDR3: TGCAGTGCTAAGGGACCCTTTTACGAGCAGTACTTC. This translates into CSAKGPFYEQYF.

This clonotype was counted many times. V is TRBV5-1 and J is TRBJ1-4; 10 bases align to TRBD1. The CDR3 is 15 residues long. V gave up 3 bases and J gave up 6 bases; unmatched junction bases: 5. CDR1 SGHRS and CDR2 YFSETQ come from the germline V gene. This CDR3 is CASSSSGTGDEKLFF. DNA for the CDR3: TGCGCCAGCAGCTCCTCCGGGACAGGGGATGAAAAACTGTTTTTT.

The sample holds many counts of this clonotype. One junction end does not reproduce the germline sequence, and a read error may be involved. The gene calls are TRBV12-3 or TRBV12-4 and TRBJ2-3; TRBD2 aligns across 7 bases. This CDR3 has 14 amino acids. The CDR3 is CASRLAGSTDTQYF. The CDR3 nucleotides read TGTGCCAGCAGATTAGCGGGTAGCACAGATACGCAGTATTTT.

The gene calls are TRBV27 and TRBJ2-3; 8 bases agree with TRBD2. Germline assignment: CDR1 MNHEY and CDR2 SMNVEV (reference sequence). V lost 5 bases to trimming and J lost 4 bases; unmatched junction nucleotides: 11. The CDR3 loop spans 16 amino acids. CDR3 protein: CASSPRGGPLPDTQYF. CDR3 DNA sequence: TGTGCCAGCAGTCCACGGGGGGGCCCGTTGCCAGATACGCAGTATTTT.

This clonotype came up a few times. The rearrangement joins TRBV28 to TRBJ2-7, with D possibly called TRBD1 or TRBD2 (5 bases each). The CDR3 has 15 amino acids. V lost 3 bases and J 0 bases, leaving 12 bases between the germline ends. Germline-derived CDR1 and CDR2 are MDHEN and SYDVKM. The CDR3, as DNA: TGTGCCAGCAGTTTCGGGGCAGGGAGCTCCTACGAGCAGTACTTC. Translated, it gives CASSFGAGSSYEQYF. The full variable domain, its missing parts supplied by reference TRBV28 and TRBJ2-7, is DVKVTQSSRYLVKRTGEKVFLECVQDMDHENMFWYRQDPGLGLRLIYFSYDVKMKEKGDIPEGYSVSREKKERFSLILESASTNQTSMYLCASSFGAGSSYEQYFGPGTRLTVT.

This clonotype was found many times. This chain connects TRBV5-5 to TRBJ2-1; D possibly corresponds to TRBD2 (5 bases). The CDR3 covers 17 residues. Germline V gives CDR1 SGHKS, CDR2 YYEKEE (reference sequence). Trimming removed 2 bases at V and 6 bases at J, with 21 bases between. The chain's CDR3 is CASSFRLLAAELNEQFF. DNA of the CDR3: TGTGCCAGCAGCTTTAGACTCCTAGCTGCGGAACTCAATGAGCAGTTCTTC. Drawing the rest from reference TRBV5-5 and TRBJ2-1, the complete variable domain is DAGVTQSPTHLIKTRGQQVTLRCSPISGHKSVSWYQQVLGQGPQFIFQYYEKEERGRGNFPDRFSARQFPNYSSELNVNALLLGDSALYLCASSFRLLAAELNEQFFGPGTRLTVL.

Ten or more counts support this clonotype. J is TRBJ2-7 and V is TRBV20-1, with D perhaps TRBD1 or TRBD2 (6 bases each). Germline V gene sequence: CDR1 DFQATT, CDR2 SNEGSKA (reference sequence). Trimming removed 7 bases from V and 7 bases from J, with 20 bases in between. The CDR3 runs to 13 residues. The CDR3 DNA reads TGCAGTGTCGACCTGTGGGGGGCAAAAGAGCAGTACTTC. Protein product: CSVDLWGAKEQYF.

The rearrangement joins TRBV20-1 to TRBJ1-5; maybe TRBD1 (6 bases). Per germline, CDR1 DFQATT and CDR2 SNEGSKA (reference sequence). The CDR3 is 17 amino acids. Trimming cost V 3 bases and J 3 bases, with 21 bases left between them. In DNA, the CDR3 is TGCAGTGCTAGCGACTCCGGGACACTGAAGCCCAATCAGCCCCAGCATTTT. The encoded protein is CSASDSGTLKPNQPQHF.

This clonotype was detected ten times or more. The chain combines TRBV15 with TRBJ2-3; D is perhaps TRBD2 (5 bases). Between the trimmed V and J ends, which lost 2 bases and 2 bases, there was a span of 17 bases. The CDR3 consists of 17 residues. The germline V gene has CDR1 LNHNV and CDR2 YYDKDF (reference sequence). The CDR3 loop is CATSRNSPGTPTDTQYF. CDR3 sequence (DNA): TGTGCCACCAGCAGAAATTCTCCGGGAACTCCCACAGATACGCAGTATTTT.

V is TRBV14 and J is TRBJ2-1; 8 nucleotides agree with TRBD2. The CDR3 runs 16 residues. V was clipped by 3 bases and J by 4 bases; unmatched bases: 8. Germline CDR1 SGHDN, CDR2 FVKESK. The CDR3 reads CASSQLPSGPYNEQFF. The DNA of the CDR3 is TGTGCCAGCAGCCAGCTACCTAGCGGGCCTTACAATGAGCAGTTCTTC.